Given below is one T cell receptor beta chain in context. The antigen is undetermined. The sample comes from a study of CD8 T cells in Susac syndrome. The multiple sclerosis controls consisted of treatment-naive patients with relapsing-remitting disease, either stable or active. Negative isolation yielded the CD8+ and CD4+ T cells, while FACS enriched the TEMRA cells. Deletions cut 2 bases from V and 3 bases from J, with 14 bases between. In germline, CDR1 is DFQATT, CDR2 SNEGSKA (reference sequence). The CDR3 consists of 15 residues. With random hexamers, about 0.5 to 1 ug RNA was reverse transcribed. The authors amplified TCR beta CDR3 across 54 Vbeta and 13 Jbeta using immunoSEQ multiplex PCR. TCRdb called the immunoSEQ multiplex PCR reads again in MiXCR, with one record for every CDR3 protein. The sample holds roughly 140,000 distinct CDR3 sequences; around 95% are singletons and the top ten take 0.14% to 0.15%.

Study results and limitations: As the study acknowledged, the number of individuals who were part of its TCR sequencing and HLA analysis was relatively small.

Sequenced material: CD8+ T cells from PBMCs. The clonotype comes from a human donor with multiple sclerosis. V is TRBV20-1 and J is TRBJ2-1; a possible D gene is TRBD2 (5 bases). The CDR3 sequence: CSARPGVPLYNEQFF. CDR3 coding DNA: TGCAGTGCTAGACCCGGGGTCCCCCTCTACAATGAGCAGTTCTTC.